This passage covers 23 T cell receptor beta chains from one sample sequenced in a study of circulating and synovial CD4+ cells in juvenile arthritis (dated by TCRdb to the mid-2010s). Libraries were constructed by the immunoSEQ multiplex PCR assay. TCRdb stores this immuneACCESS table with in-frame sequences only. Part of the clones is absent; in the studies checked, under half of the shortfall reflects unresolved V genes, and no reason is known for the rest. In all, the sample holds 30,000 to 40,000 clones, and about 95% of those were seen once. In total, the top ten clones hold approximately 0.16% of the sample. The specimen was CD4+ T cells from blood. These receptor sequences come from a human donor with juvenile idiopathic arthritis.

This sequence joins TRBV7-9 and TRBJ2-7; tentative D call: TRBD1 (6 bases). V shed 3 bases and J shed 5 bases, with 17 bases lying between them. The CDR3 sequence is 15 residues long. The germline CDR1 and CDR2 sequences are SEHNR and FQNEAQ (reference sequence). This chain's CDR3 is CASSLYRASLDEQYF. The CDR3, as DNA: TGTGCCAGCAGCTTGTACAGGGCCTCTCTTGACGAGCAGTACTTC. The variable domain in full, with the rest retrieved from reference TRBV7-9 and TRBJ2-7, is DTGVSQNPRHKITKRGQNVTFRCDPISEHNRLYWYRQTLGQGPEFLTYFQNEAQLEKSRLLSDRFSAERPKGSFSTLEIQRTEQGDSAMYLCASSLYRASLDEQYFGPGTRLTVT.

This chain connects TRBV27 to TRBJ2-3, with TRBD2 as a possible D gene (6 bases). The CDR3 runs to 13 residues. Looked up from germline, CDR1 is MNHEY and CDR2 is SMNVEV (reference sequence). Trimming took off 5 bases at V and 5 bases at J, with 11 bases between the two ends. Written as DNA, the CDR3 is TGTGCCAGCAGTCCGAGGAGGGGAGATACGCAGTATTTT. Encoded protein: CASSPRRGDTQYF.

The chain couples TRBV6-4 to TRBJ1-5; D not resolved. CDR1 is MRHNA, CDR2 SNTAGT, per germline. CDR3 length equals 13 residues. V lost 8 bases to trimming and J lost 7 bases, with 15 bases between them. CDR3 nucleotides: TGTGCCAGCGGCAGCGGGATAAGACAGCCCCAGCATTTT. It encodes CASGSGIRQPQHF.

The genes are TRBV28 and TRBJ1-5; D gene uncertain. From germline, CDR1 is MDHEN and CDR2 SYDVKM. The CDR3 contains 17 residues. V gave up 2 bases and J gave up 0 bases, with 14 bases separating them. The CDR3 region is CASSLAAGRYSNQPQHF. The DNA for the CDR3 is TGTGCCAGCAGTTTAGCCGCGGGCCGATATAGCAATCAGCCCCAGCATTTT.

The CDR3 region is CASSFGLAGTRLDNEQFF. As DNA, the CDR3 is TGTGCCAGCAGCTTCGGTCTAGCGGGGACCCGACTTGACAATGAGCAGTTCTTC. This rearrangement joins TRBV7-9 to TRBJ2-1; 9 bases align to TRBD2. CDR3 length: 18 residues. Per germline, CDR1 SEHNR and CDR2 FQNEAQ (reference sequence). V lost 3 bases to trimming and J lost 5 bases; unmatched junction nucleotides: 14.

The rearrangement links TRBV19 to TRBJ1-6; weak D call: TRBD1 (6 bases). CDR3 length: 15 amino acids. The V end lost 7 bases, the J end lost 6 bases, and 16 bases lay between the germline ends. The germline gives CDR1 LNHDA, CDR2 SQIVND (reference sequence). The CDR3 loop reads CASTKGAGVNSPLHF. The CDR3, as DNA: TGTGCCAGTACCAAAGGGGCAGGGGTTAATTCACCCCTCCACTTT.

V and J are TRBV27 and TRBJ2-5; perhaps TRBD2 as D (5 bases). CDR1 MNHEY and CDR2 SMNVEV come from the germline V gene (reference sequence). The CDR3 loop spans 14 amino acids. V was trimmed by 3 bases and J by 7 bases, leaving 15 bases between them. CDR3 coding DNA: TGTGCCAGCAGTTTTGATACCGAGGGTGGGACCCAGTACTTC. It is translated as CASSFDTEGGTQYF.

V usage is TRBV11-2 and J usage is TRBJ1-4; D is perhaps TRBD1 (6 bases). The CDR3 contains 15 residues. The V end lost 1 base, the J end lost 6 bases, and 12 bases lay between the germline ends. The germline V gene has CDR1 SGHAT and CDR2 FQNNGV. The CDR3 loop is CASSLVVTGYEKLFF. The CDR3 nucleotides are TGTGCCAGCAGCTTAGTTGTAACAGGGTATGAAAAACTGTTTTTT.

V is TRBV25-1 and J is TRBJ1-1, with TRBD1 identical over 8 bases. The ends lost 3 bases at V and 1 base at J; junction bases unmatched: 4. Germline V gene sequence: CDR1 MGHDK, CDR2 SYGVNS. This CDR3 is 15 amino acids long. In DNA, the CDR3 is TGTGCCAGCAGTGAGTCCGGGACAGGGAACACTGAAGCTTTCTTT. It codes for CASSESGTGNTEAFF.

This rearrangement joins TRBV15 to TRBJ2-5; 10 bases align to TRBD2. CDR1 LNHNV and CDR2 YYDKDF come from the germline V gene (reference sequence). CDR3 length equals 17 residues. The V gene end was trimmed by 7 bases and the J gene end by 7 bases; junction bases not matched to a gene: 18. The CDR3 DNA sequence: TGTGCCACCATCGCAGCGGGGGGGGCCACGATTTTTGCGACCCAGTACTTC. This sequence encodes CATIAAGGATIFATQYF.

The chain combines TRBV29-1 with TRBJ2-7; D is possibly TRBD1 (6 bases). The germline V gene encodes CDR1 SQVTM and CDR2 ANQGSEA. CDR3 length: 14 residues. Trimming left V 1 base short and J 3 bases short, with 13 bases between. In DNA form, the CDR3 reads TGCAGCGTTGAAGCCACAGAACAGGGCTACGAGCAGTACTTC. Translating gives CSVEATEQGYEQYF.

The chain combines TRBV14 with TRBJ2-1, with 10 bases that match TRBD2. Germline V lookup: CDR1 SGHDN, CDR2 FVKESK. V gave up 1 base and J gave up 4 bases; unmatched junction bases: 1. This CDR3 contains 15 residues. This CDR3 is CASSQGSGGYNEQFF. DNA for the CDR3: TGTGCCAGCAGCCAAGGTAGCGGGGGGTACAATGAGCAGTTCTTC.

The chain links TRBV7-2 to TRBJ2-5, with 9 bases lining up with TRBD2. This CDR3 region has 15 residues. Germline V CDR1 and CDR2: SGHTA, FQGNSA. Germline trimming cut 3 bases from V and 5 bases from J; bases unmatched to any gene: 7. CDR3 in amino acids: CASSFPAGGVETQYF. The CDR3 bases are TGTGCCAGCAGCTTCCCAGCGGGAGGAGTGGAGACCCAGTACTTC.

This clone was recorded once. CDR3 nucleotide sequence: TGTGCCAGCAGTGAAGTCTTGAACTATGGCTACACCTTC. Amino acids: CASSEVLNYGYTF. The chain joins TRBV6-1 to TRBJ1-2; D is unresolved. V lost 1 base to trimming and J lost 2 bases, with 5 bases between them. Germline V CDR1 and CDR2: MNHNS, SASEGT. This CDR3 has 13 residues.

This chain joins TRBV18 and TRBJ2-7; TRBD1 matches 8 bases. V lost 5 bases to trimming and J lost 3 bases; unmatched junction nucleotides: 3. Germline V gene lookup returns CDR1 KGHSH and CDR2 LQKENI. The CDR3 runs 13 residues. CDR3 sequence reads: CASSKDRDYEQYF. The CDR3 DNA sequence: TGTGCCAGCTCAAAGGACAGGGACTACGAGCAGTACTTC. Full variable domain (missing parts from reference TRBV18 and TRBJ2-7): NAGVMQNPRHLVRRRGQEARLRCSPMKGHSHVYWYRQLPEEGLKFMVYLQKENIIDESGMPKERFSAEFPKEGPSILRIQQVVRGDSAAYFCASSKDRDYEQYFGPGTRLTVT.

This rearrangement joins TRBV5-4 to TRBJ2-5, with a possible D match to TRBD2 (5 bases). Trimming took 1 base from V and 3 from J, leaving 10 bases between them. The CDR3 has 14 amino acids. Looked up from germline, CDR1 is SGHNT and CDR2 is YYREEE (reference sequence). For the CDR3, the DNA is TGTGCCAGCAGCTTGACTACTAGTGAAGAGACCCAGTACTTC. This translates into CASSLTTSEETQYF. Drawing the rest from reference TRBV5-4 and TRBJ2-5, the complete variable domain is ETGVTQSPTHLIKTRGQQVTLRCSSQSGHNTVSWYQQALGQGPQFIFQYYREEENGRGNFPPRFSGLQFPNYSSELNVNALELDDSALYLCASSLTTSEETQYFGPGTRLLVL.

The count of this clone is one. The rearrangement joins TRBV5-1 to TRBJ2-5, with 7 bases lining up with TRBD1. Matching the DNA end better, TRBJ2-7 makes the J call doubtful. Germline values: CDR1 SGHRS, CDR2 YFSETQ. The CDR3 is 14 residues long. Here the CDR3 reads CASSPPGQRYEQYF. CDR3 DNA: TGCGCCAGCAGCCCCCCGGGACAGCGCTACGAGCAGTACTTC.

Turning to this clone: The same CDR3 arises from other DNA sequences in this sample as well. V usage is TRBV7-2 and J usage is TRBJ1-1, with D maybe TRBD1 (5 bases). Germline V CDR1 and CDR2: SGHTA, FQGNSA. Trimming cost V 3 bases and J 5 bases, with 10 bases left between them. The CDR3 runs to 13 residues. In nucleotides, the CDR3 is TGTGCCAGCAGCTTGGGACTAGGGACTGAAGCTTTCTTT. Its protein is CASSLGLGTEAFF.

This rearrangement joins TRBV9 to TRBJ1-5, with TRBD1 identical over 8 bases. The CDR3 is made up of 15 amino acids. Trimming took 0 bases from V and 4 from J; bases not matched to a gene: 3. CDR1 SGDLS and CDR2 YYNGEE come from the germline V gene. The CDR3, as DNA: TGTGCCAGCAGCGTAGGCGGGACAGGTAATCAGCCCCAGCATTTT. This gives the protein CASSVGGTGNQPQHF.

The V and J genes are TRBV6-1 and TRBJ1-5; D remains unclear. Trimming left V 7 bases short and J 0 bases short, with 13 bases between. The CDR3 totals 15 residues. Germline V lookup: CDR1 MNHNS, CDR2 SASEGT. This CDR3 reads CASMSAGYSNQPQHF. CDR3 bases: TGTGCCAGCATGTCCGCGGGATATAGCAATCAGCCCCAGCATTTT.

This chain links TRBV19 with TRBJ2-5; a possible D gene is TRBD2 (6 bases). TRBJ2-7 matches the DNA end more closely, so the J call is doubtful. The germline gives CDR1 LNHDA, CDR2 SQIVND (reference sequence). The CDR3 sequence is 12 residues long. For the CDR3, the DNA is TGTGCGGCGGGAACGTTGGACAACGAGCAGTACTTC. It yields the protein CAAGTLDNEQYF.

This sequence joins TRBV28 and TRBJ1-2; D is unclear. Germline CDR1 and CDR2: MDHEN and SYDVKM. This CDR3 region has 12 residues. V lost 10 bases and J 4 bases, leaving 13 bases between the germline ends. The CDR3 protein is CAILQQSYGYTF. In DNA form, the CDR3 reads TGTGCCATCCTACAGCAGAGCTATGGCTACACCTTC.

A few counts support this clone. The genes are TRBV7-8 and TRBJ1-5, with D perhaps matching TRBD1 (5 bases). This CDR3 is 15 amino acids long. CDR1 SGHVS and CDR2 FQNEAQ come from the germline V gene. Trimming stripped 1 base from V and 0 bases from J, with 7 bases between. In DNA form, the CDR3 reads TGTGCCAGCAGCTTAGGACAGTATAGCAATCAGCCCCAGCATTTT. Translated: CASSLGQYSNQPQHF.